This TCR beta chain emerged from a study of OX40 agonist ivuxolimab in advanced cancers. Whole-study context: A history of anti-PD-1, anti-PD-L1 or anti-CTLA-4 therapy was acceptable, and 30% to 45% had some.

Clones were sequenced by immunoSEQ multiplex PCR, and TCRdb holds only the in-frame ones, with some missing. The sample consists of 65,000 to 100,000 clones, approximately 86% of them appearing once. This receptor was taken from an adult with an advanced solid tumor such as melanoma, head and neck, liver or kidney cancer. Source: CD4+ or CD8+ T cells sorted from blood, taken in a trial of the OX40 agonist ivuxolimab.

The CDR3 spells CASSLGLGVAGGFF. The CDR3 bases are TGTGCCAGCAGCTTGGGACTAGGAGTCGCCGGGGGGTTCTTC. This chain links TRBV7-9 with TRBJ2-1, with 8 nucleotides matching TRBD2. This CDR3 region has 14 residues. Germline CDR1 is SEHNR and CDR2 is FQNEAQ (reference sequence). With 3 bases clipped from V and 15 bases from J, the junction kept 13 bases outside the gene matches.